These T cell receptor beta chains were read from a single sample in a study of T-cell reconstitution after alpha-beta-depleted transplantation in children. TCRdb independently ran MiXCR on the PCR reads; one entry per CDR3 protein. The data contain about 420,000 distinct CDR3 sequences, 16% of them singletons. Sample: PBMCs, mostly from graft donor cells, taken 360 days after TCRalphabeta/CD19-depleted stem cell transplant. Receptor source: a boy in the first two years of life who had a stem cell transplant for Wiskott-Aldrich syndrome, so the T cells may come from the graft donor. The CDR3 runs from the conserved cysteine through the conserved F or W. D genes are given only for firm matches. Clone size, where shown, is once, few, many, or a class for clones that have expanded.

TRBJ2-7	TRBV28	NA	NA	TGTGCCAGCAGTTTATTCGGCGGGTCCGGGTCTATGCGGGAGCAGTACTTC	CASSLFGGSGSMREQYF
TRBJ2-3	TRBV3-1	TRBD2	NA	TGTGCCAGCAGCCAAGTGCGGCTAGCGGCAGATACGCAGTATTTT	CASSQVRLAADTQYF
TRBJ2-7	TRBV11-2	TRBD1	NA	TGTGCCAGCAGCCCCCCCTCGACAGGGCACGAGCAGTACTTC	CASSPPSTGHEQYF
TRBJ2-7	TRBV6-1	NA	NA	TGTGCCAGCACCATCTCCGCCAGTGCCTACGAGCAGTACTTC	CASTISASAYEQYF
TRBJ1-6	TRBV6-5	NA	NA	TGTGCCAGCAGTTATTTGGGGGTTGACTCACCCCTCCACTTT	CASSYLGVDSPLHF
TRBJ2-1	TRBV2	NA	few	TGTGCCAGCAGTGTCTCGACTGAGCAGTTCTTC	CASSVSTEQFF
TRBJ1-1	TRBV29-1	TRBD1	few	TGCAGCGTTGTTACAGGGGAGAACACTGAAGCTTTCTTT	CSVVTGENTEAFF
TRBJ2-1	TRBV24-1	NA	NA	TGTGCCACCAGTGGAGAGGCATCGGCACTCCCCTCCTACAATGAGCAGTTCTTC	CATSGEASALPSYNEQFF
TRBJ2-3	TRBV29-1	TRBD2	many	TGCAGCGTTGAAGGGACTAGCGGGGGGGCTTATACGCAGTATTTT	CSVEGTSGGAYTQYF
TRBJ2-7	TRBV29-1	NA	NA	TGCAGCGTCACAGGAATGGGCGAGCAGTACTTC	CSVTGMGEQYF
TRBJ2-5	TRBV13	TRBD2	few	TGTGCCAGCAGCTTAGGCCCAAAAGATGGCGGGAGGGAAGAGACCCAGTACTTC	CASSLGPKDGGREETQYF
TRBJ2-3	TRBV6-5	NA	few	TGTGCCAGCAGTTACAACAGGGGGGGTACAGATACGCAGTATTTT	CASSYNRGGTDTQYF
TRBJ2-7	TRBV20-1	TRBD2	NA	TGCAGTGCTAGGGGCGGGGGAGACCACTACGAGCAGTACTTC	CSARGGGDHYEQYF
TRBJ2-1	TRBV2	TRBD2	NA	TGTGCCAGCAGTCCAAGCGGGGGCTTCCACAATGAGCAGTTCTTC	CASSPSGGFHNEQFF
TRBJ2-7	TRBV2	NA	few	TGTGCCAGCAGCAAGGAGACTGAAGGGGAAAACTTC	CASSKETEGENF
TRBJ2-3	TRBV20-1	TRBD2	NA	TGCAGTGCTAGAGTTTACGGCGGGAGTCTGGATACGCAGTATTTT	CSARVYGGSLDTQYF
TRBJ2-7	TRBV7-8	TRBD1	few	TGTGCCAGCAGCCCCAGGACAGGTTCTTCTCTAATCCTCTTCTACGAGCAGTACTTC	CASSPRTGSSLILFYEQYF
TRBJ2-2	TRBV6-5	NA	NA	TGTGCCAGCAGTTACTTAAATACCGGGGAGCTGTTTTTT	CASSYLNTGELFF
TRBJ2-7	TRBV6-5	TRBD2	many	TGTGCCAGCAGTTCTCTGACTAGCACAGCCTACGAGCAGTACTTC	CASSSLTSTAYEQYF